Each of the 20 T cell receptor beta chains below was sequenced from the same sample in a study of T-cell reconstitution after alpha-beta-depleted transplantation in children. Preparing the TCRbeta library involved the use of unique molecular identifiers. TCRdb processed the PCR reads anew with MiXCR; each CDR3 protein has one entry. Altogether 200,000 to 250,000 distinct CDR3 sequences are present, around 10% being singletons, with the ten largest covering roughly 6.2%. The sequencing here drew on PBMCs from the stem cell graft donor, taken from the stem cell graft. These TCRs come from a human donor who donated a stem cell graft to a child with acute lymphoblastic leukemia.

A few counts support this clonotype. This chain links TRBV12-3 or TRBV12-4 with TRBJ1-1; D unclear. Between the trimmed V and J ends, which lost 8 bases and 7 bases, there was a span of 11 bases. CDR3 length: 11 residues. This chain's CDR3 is CASPAGSEAFF. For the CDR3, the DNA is TGTGCCAGCCCTGCCGGGAGTGAAGCTTTCTTT.

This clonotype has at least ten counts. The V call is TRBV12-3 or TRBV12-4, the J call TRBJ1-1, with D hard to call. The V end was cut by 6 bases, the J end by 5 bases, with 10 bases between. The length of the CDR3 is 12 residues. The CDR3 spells CASSPDGTEAFF. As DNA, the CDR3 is TGTGCCAGCAGCCCGGACGGGACTGAAGCTTTCTTT.

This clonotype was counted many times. The CDR3 reads CASSPGQSLAQYF. DNA for the CDR3: TGTGCCAGCAGCCCTGGCCAGTCTCTGGCCCAGTACTTC. The rearrangement uses TRBV6-1 and TRBJ2-5; D not certain. V was trimmed by 6 bases and J by 9 bases, leaving 17 bases between them. The length of the CDR3 is 13 residues. The germline V gene encodes CDR1 MNHNS and CDR2 SASEGT.

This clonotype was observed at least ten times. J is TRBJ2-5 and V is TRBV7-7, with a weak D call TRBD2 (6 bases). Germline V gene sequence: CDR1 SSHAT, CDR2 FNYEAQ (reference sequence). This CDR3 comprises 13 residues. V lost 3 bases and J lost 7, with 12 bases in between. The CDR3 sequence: CASSLRDEGTQYF. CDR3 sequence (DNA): TGTGCCAGCAGCTTGCGGGACGAAGGGACCCAGTACTTC.

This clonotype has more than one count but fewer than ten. CDR3 residues: CASSLWVRENTGELFF. The CDR3 coding sequence is TGTGCCAGCAGTTTATGGGTCAGGGAGAACACCGGGGAGCTGTTTTTT. The chain employs TRBV27 and TRBJ2-2; D may be TRBD1 (5 bases). Germline CDR1 and CDR2: MNHEY and SMNVEV (reference sequence). The CDR3 consists of 16 residues. With 1 base removed from V and 1 base from J, the gap between germline ends came to 10 bases.

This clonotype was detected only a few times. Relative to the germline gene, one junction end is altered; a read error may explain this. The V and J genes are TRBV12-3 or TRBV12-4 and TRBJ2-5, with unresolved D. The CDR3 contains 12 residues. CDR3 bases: TGTGCCAGCAGTTTAGACCACGTCACCCAGCACTTC. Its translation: CASSLDHVTQHF.

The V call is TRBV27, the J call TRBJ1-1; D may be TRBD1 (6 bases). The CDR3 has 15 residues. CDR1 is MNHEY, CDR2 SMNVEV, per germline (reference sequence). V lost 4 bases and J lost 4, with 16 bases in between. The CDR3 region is CASSSEGVWSTEAFF. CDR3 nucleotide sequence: TGTGCCAGCAGTTCCGAGGGGGTTTGGAGCACTGAAGCTTTCTTT.

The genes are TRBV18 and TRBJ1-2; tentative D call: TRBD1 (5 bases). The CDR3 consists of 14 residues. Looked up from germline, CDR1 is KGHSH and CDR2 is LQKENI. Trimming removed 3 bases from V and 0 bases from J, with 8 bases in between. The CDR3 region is CASSPGETNYGYTF. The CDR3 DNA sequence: TGTGCCAGCTCACCGGGGGAAACTAACTATGGCTACACCTTC.

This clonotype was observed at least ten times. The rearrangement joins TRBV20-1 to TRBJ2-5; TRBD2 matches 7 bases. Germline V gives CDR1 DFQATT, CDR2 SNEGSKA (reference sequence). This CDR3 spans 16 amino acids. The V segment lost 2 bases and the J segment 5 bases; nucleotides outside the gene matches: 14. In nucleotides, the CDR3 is TGCAGTGCTAGAACGGATCTAGCGGCCCGGGGGGAGACCCAGTACTTC. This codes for CSARTDLAARGETQYF.

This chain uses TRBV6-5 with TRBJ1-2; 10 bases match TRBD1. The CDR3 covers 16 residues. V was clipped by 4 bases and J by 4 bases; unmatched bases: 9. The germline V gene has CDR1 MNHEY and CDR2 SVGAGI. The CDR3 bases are TGTGCCAGCAGTTCCGGGACAGGGGTTGTAAGCTATGGCTACACCTTC. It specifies CASSSGTGVVSYGYTF.

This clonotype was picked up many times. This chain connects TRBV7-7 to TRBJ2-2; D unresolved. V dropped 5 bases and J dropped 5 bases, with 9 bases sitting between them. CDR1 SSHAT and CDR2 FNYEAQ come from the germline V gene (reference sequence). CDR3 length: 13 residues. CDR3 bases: TGTGCCAGCAGCCCGACGGAGACCGGGGAGCTGTTTTTT. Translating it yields CASSPTETGELFF.

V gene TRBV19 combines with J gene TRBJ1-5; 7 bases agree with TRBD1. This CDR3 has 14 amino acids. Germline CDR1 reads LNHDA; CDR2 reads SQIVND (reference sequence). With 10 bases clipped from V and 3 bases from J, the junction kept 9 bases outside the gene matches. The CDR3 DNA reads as TGTGCCACCCAACGGGACAGCCTCAATCAGCCCCAGCATTTT. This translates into CATQRDSLNQPQHF. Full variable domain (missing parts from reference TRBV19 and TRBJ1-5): DGGITQSPKYLFRKEGQNVTLSCEQNLNHDAMYWYRQDPGQGLRLIYYSQIVNDFQKGDIAEGYSVSREKKESFPLTVTSAQKNPTAFYLCATQRDSLNQPQHFGDGTRLSIL.

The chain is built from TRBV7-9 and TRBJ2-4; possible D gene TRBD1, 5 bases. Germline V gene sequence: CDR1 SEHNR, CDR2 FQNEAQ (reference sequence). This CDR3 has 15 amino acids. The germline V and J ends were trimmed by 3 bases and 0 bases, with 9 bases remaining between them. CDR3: CASSFPREAKNIQYF. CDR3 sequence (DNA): TGTGCCAGCAGCTTTCCCAGGGAAGCCAAAAACATTCAGTACTTC.

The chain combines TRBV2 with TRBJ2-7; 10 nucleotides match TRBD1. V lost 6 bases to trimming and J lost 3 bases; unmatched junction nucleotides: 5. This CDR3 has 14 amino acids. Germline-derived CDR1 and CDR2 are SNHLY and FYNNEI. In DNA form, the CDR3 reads TGTGCCAGCAGCGGGACAGGGGATGACTACGAGCAGTACTTC. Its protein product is CASSGTGDDYEQYF.

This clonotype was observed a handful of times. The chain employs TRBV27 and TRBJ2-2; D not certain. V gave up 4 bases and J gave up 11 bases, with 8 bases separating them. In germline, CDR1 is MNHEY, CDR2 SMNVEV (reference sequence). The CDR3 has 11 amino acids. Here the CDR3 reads CASSSSLELFF. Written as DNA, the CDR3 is TGTGCCAGCAGTTCCTCCTTAGAGCTGTTTTTT.

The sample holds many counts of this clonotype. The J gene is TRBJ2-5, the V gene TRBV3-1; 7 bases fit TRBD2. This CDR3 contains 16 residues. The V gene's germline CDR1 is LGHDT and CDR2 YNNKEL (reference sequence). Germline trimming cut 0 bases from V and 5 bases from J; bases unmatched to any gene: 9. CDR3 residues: CASSQDGLADSETQYF. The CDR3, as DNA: TGTGCCAGCAGCCAAGATGGCCTAGCGGACTCGGAGACCCAGTACTTC.

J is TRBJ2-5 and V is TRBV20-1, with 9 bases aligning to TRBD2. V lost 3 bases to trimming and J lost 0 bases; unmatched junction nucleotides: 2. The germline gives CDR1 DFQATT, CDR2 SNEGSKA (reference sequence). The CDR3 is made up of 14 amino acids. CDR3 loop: CSARLAGYQETQYF. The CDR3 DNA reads TGCAGTGCTAGGCTAGCGGGGTACCAAGAGACCCAGTACTTC.

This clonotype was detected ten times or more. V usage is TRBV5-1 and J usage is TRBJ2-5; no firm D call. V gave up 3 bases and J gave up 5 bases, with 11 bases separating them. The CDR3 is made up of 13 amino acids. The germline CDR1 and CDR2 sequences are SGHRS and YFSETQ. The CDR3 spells CASSSLSRETQYF. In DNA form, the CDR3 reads TGCGCCAGCAGCTCCCTCTCGCGGGAGACCCAGTACTTC.

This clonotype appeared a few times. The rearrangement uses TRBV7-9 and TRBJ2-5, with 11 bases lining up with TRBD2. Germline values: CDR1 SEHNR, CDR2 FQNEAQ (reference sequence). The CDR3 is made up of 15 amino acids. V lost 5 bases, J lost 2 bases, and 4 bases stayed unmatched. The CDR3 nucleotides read TGTGCCAGCAGCACTAGCGGGGGTCCTCAAGAGACCCAGTACTTC. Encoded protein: CASSTSGGPQETQYF.

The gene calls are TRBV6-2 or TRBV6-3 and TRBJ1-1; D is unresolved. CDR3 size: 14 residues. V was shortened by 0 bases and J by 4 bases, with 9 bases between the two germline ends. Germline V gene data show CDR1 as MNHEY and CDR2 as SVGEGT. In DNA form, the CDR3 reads TGTGCCAGCAGTTACTCAGGTTGGGGCACTGAAGCTTTCTTT. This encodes CASSYSGWGTEAFF.